These 12 T cell receptor beta chains were sequenced from one sample in a study of blood T cell repertoires in COVID-19. Data came from immunoSEQ multiplex PCR; TCRdb stores just in-frame clones and leaves some out. The data hold 150,000 to 250,000 clones, with around 94% observed a single time. Sequenced material: peripheral blood. Receptor source: a man between 25 and 39 years old with COVID-19, enrolled during active disease.

The chain has TRBV12-2 and TRBJ2-7; the table names TRBD2, a call not compared with the DNA. TRBV12-2 is a recognized pseudogene. This CDR3 has 14 amino acids. The CDR3 loop is CASRWGDFSYEQYF. CDR3 bases: TGTGCAAGTCGCTGGGGGGACTTCTCCTACGAGCAGTACTTC.

This clone was observed once. This chain joins TRBV5-6 and TRBJ1-1; perhaps TRBD1 as D (6 bases). The CDR3 sequence is 14 residues long. The V gene lost 5 bases and the J gene lost 1 base, with 12 bases spanning the gap. Germline loops: CDR1 SGHDT, CDR2 YYEEEE. CDR3 nucleotides: TGTGCCAGCAGTACGGCAGGGGCGAACACTGAAGCTTTCTTT. Translated: CASSTAGANTEAFF. Combining the CDR3 with reference TRBV5-6 and TRBJ1-1 gives the whole variable domain DAGVTQSPTHLIKTRGQQVTLRCSPKSGHDTVSWYQQALGQGPQFIFQYYEEEERQRGNFPDRFSGHQFPNYSSELNVNALLLGDSALYLCASSTAGANTEAFFGQGTRLTVV.

This clone has a single count. The chain combines TRBV11-2 with TRBJ2-1; D possibly corresponds to TRBD2 (6 bases). Trimming cost V 5 bases and J 4 bases, with 15 bases left between them. Per germline, CDR1 SGHAT and CDR2 FQNNGV. There are 15 residues in the CDR3. The CDR3 loop reads CASSATGTGYNEQFF. In DNA, the CDR3 is TGTGCCAGCAGCGCCACCGGGACTGGTTACAATGAGCAGTTCTTC. The full variable domain, rest sourced from reference TRBV11-2 and TRBJ2-1, is EAGVAQSPRYKIIEKRQSVAFWCNPISGHATLYWYQQILGQGPKLLIQFQNNGVVDDSQLPKDRFSAERLKGVDSTLKIQPAKLEDSAVYLCASSATGTGYNEQFFGPGTRLTVL.

The V gene is TRBV6-5, the J gene TRBJ1-2, with TRBD1 matching over 8 bases. The junction had 9 bases not matched to a gene; V was cut back by 4 bases and J by 14 bases. This CDR3 is built from 12 residues. Germline V gene lookup returns CDR1 MNHEY and CDR2 SVGAGI. In DNA, the CDR3 is TGTGCCAGCAGTTCATCGGACAGGGTTCGGACCTTC. It specifies CASSSSDRVRTF.

This rearrangement joins TRBV7-9 to TRBJ1-1; tentative D call: TRBD1 (6 bases). Germline lookup yields CDR1 SEHNR and CDR2 FQNEAQ (reference sequence). This CDR3 has 14 amino acids. V was clipped by 6 bases and J by 5 bases, with 16 bases between them. For the CDR3, the DNA is TGTGCCAGCAGACTGGGGGCGAGGGGAACTGAAGCTTTCTTT. Its translation is CASRLGARGTEAFF.

The chain joins TRBV11-2 to TRBJ2-1; 15 bases line up with TRBD2. The CDR3 consists of 19 residues. The germline gives CDR1 SGHAT, CDR2 FQNNGV. Trimming at V came to 1 base and at J to 2 bases, leaving 6 bases not matched to a gene. The CDR3 DNA is TGTGCCAGCAGCTTAGTCGGGACTAGCGGGGGGCACACCTACAATGAGCAGTTCTTC. Its translation is CASSLVGTSGGHTYNEQFF.

The chain joins TRBV6-4 to TRBJ2-5; TRBD2 might be the D (5 bases). The V end was cut by 6 bases, the J end by 7 bases, with 18 bases between. The CDR3 covers 14 residues. Germline CDR1 MRHNA, CDR2 SNTAGT. In nucleotides, the CDR3 is TGTGCCAGCAGCGCCCGGGAAGATTTGGTGACCCAGTACTTC. As protein: CASSAREDLVTQYF.

This chain uses TRBV5-5 with TRBJ1-3, with D possibly being TRBD1 (5 bases). This CDR3 spans 14 amino acids. Germline V gene sequence: CDR1 SGHKS, CDR2 YYEKEE (reference sequence). V lost 4 bases and J lost 5, with 13 bases in between. The CDR3 here is CASSQEGSRNTIYF. The DNA for the CDR3 is TGTGCCAGCAGCCAGGAGGGGTCGCGAAACACCATATATTTT.

This clone was seen more than once but under ten times. This chain links TRBV6-5 with TRBJ1-5; D is perhaps TRBD1 (5 bases). The germline CDR1 and CDR2 sequences are MNHEY and SVGAGI. V was shortened by 6 bases and J by 0 bases, with 12 bases between the two germline ends. This CDR3 spans 15 amino acids. The chain's CDR3 is CASRSVRVSNQPQHF. For the CDR3, the DNA is TGTGCCAGCAGATCCGTCAGGGTTAGCAATCAGCCCCAGCATTTT.

The rearrangement uses TRBV2 and TRBJ1-3; 7 bases fit TRBD1. CDR1 is SNHLY, CDR2 FYNNEI, per germline. V was pared by 7 bases and J by 4 bases, with 7 bases of the junction left unmatched. This CDR3 contains 14 residues. The CDR3 loop is CASIVDRPGNTIYF. The CDR3 DNA reads as TGTGCCAGCATTGTGGACAGGCCGGGAAACACCATATATTTT.

J is TRBJ2-5 and V is TRBV5-1; D unclear. The V gene's germline CDR1 is SGHRS and CDR2 YFSETQ. The CDR3 extends over 11 amino acids. Trimming took off 4 bases at V and 5 bases at J, with 6 bases between the two ends. CDR3 sequence reads: CASSHSETQYF. CDR3 DNA: TGCGCCAGCAGCCATTCCGAGACCCAGTACTTC.

The chain is built from TRBV9 and TRBJ2-5; D remains ambiguous. V lost 0 bases and J 2 bases, leaving 2 bases between the germline ends. This CDR3 contains 12 residues. Germline V CDR1 and CDR2: SGDLS, YYNGEE. CDR3 loop: CASSVAQETQYF. The CDR3 bases are TGTGCCAGCAGCGTAGCTCAAGAGACCCAGTACTTC.